The clone carrying this TCR beta chain has only a few counts. Its antigen is not known. Germline loops: CDR1 LGHDT, CDR2 YNNKEL (reference sequence). This CDR3 has 18 amino acids. The V end lost 1 base, the J end lost 2 bases, and 20 bases lay between the germline ends. Peripheral blood was drawn, about 9.7 milliliters per donor. These data come from a study of blood T cells in healthy people across ages. Notes on the study in general: Fewer expanded clones and more diversity marked long-lived versus aged donors.

Alongside a J-beta primer mix, a sample-barcoded 5' primer served in a second PCR lasting roughly 7 to 11 cycles. TCRdb recomputed calls from the 5' RACE reads with MiXCR, one row per CDR3 protein. Among about 1.1 million distinct CDR3 sequences, under 40% were seen once, and the ten largest hold 13%. The chain couples TRBV3-1 to TRBJ2-5, with D tentatively TRBD2 (6 bases). This sequence originates from a man between 18 and 35 years old in good health. The sample consisted of blood. The chain's CDR3 is CASSQGVLDYPWQETQYF. In DNA form, the CDR3 reads TGTGCCAGCAGCCAAGGTGTGCTGGACTATCCATGGCAAGAGACCCAGTACTTC.